Included here is one T cell receptor (beta chain) sequence, with context. The data were obtained in a study of cytomegalovirus exposure and HLA in healthy donors. The CDR3 is 13 residues long. Germline loops: CDR1 ENHRY, CDR2 SYGVKD. V gave up 2 bases and J gave up 3 bases, with 8 bases separating them. Sequencing was performed with immunoSEQ multiplex PCR; in TCRdb, only in-frame clones are kept and a portion is missing. The sample carries tens of thousands of clones, approximately 95% recorded once. The chain has TRBV10-3 and TRBJ2-7; possibly TRBD1 for D (5 bases). The sample consisted of PBMCs. The receptor comes from a woman aged 18 to 35 in good health and CMV-seronegative. The CDR3 loop reads CAISEGQGYEQYV. CDR3 sequence (DNA): TGTGCCATCAGTGAGGGGCAGGGCTACGAGCAGTACGTC.